These T cell receptor beta chains were read from a single sample in a study of blood T cell repertoires in COVID-19. Sequencing was performed with immunoSEQ multiplex PCR; in TCRdb, only in-frame clones are kept and a portion is missing. The sample has about 300,000 clones; around nine tenths are singletons. Input material: PBMCs or T cells enriched from blood (not recorded which). These receptors all stem from a woman aged 50 to 65 who had been exposed to COVID-19. Each CDR3 is given with its conserved first and last residue. The order of the fields is V gene, J gene, clone size, D gene, CDR3 DNA, CDR3 protein. A D gene is named only where the DNA matches it firmly. Clone size, where shown, is once, few, many, or a class for clones that have expanded.

>TRBV27|TRBJ2-7|.|TRBD2
TGTGCCAGCAGCTCAACCGGGACTAGCCGAGAGCAGTACTTC
CASSSTGTSREQYF
>TRBV4-1|TRBJ1-3|many|TRBD1
TGCGCCAGCAGCCCCCACCGGGACAGGGGAAACTCTGGAAACACCATATATTTT
CASSPHRDRGNSGNTIYF
>TRBV29-1|TRBJ1-5|once|.
TGCAGCGTTACTCCTGACAGTGCCAATCAGCCCCAGCATTTT
CSVTPDSANQPQHF
>TRBV11-2|TRBJ2-3|.|TRBD2
TGTGCCAGCAGCCTGCAAAGACTAGCCCTCGCAGATACGCAGTATTTT
CASSLQRLALADTQYF
>TRBV15|TRBJ2-2|.|TRBD1
TGTGCCACCAGCAGAGGGGGACAGACTAACACCGGGGAGCTGTTTTTT
CATSRGGQTNTGELFF
>TRBV7-2|TRBJ2-1|.|.
TGTGCCAGCAGCTTAGCCCCAGGGCTAACCTACAATGAGCAGTTCTTC
CASSLAPGLTYNEQFF
>TRBV10-3|TRBJ1-2|.|TRBD1
TGTGCCATCAGTGGGTTGGGCAGGGGGCTCGGTGGCTACACCTTC
CAISGLGRGLGGYTF
>TRBV5-5|TRBJ2-1|.|TRBD1
TGTGCCAGCAGCTTGTCGCAGGGGGCAGCGTACTACAATGAGCAGTTCTTC
CASSLSQGAAYYNEQFF
>TRBV7-2|TRBJ2-4|.|.
TGTGCCAGCAGCTCGGACATCCTAGCCAAAAACATTCAGTACTTC
CASSSDILAKNIQYF
>TRBV7-8|TRBJ2-3|.|TRBD1
TGTGCCAGCAGCTTAGTGGGACAGGGGACAGATACGCAGTATTTT
CASSLVGQGTDTQYF
>TRBV5-5|TRBJ2-7|.|.
TGTGCCAGCAGCTTCGACAGGAGCTCCTACGAGCAGTACTTC
CASSFDRSSYEQYF
>TRBV4-1|TRBJ2-7|.|.
TGCGCCAGCAGCCAAGCGGACGAGGGTTACGAGCAGTACTTC
CASSQADEGYEQYF
>TRBV3-1/TRBV3-2|TRBJ1-1|.|.
TGTGCCAGCAGCCAAGATCCCCGCGTTTCGGGGAAAGCTTTCTTT
CASSQDPRVSGKAFF
>TRBV11-3|TRBJ2-3|.|TRBD2
TGTGCCAGCAGCTTAGTCGGGGGGGCGCAGTATTTT
CASSLVGGAQYF
>TRBV6-5|TRBJ2-1|.|.
TGTGCCAGCAGTTACTCGACAGTGGACGGGTACAATGAGCAGTTCTTC
CASSYSTVDGYNEQFF
>TRBV18|TRBJ2-2|.|.
TGTGCCAGCTCACCGGGACTGAACACCGGGGAGCTGTTTTTT
CASSPGLNTGELFF
>TRBV29-1|TRBJ2-1|.|TRBD2
TGCAGCGGTGAGGCTAGCGGGGGGGCCGGAGAGCAGTTCTTC
CSGEASGGAGEQFF
>TRBV27|TRBJ2-5|once|TRBD1
TGTGCCAGCAAGCCAGAGGGACAGGGGGAAAGGGTTTTCCAAGAGACCCAGTACTTC
CASKPEGQGERVFQETQYF
>TRBV11-1|TRBJ2-5|once|TRBD2
TGTGCCAGCAGCTTAAGCGGGGTCCAAGAGACCCAGTACTTC
CASSLSGVQETQYF
>TRBV5-1|TRBJ2-7|once|TRBD1
TGCGCCAGCAGCTTGGTACAGGGGGCGGCCCACGAGCAGTACTTC
CASSLVQGAAHEQYF
>TRBV18|TRBJ2-7|.|.
TGTGCCAGCTCACCACCTGCCGGTTCCTACGAGCAGTACTTC
CASSPPAGSYEQYF